The 25 T cell receptor beta chains below all came from one sample that was sequenced in a study of blood T cell repertoires in COVID-19. This table comes from immunoSEQ multiplex PCR, and its TCRdb copy is limited to in-frame clones, with some not included. The data contain a few hundred thousand clones, around 75% of them seen just once; the ten biggest clones take up 4.5% to 5.5%. The sample was peripheral blood. These receptors were taken from a human donor in a cohort sampled during active COVID-19.

DNA for the CDR3: TGTGCCAGTAGTACCTCCTCGACGGGGGGGCTATACGAGCAGTACTTC. Protein: CASSTSSTGGLYEQYF. This rearrangement joins TRBV19 to TRBJ2-7; 8 bases are shared with TRBD2. This CDR3 spans 16 amino acids. CDR1 and CDR2 from the germline V gene are LNHDA and SQIVND (reference sequence). V gave up 4 bases and J gave up 4 bases; unmatched junction bases: 12.

This chain links TRBV28 with TRBJ1-1, with TRBD1 as a possible D gene (6 bases). Trimming pared 5 bases from V and 4 bases from J, leaving 17 bases between. The CDR3 runs to 15 residues. Germline assignment: CDR1 MDHEN and CDR2 SYDVKM. The DNA for the CDR3 is TGTGCCAGCAGTACCAACAGGGCTGAGCGCACTGAAGCTTTCTTT. It yields the protein CASSTNRAERTEAFF.

The chain is built from TRBV15 and TRBJ2-7, with 11 bases fitting TRBD2. V dropped 0 bases and J dropped 6; count of bases not matched to a gene: 7. This CDR3 has 16 amino acids. Per germline, CDR1 LNHNV and CDR2 YYDKDF (reference sequence). The CDR3 nucleotides read TGTGCCACCAGCAGAGAGGTAGCGGGAGGGCCCGGCGAGCAGTACTTC. It translates to CATSREVAGGPGEQYF.

The CDR3 reads CASSWTGMEVREKLFF. The DNA of the CDR3 is TGTGCCAGCAGTTGGACAGGGATGGAAGTCCGCGAAAAACTGTTTTTT. The chain joins TRBV6-5 to TRBJ1-4; 8 positions agree with TRBD1. This CDR3 has 16 residues. Germline assignment: CDR1 MNHEY and CDR2 SVGAGI. J lost 8 bases, V lost 4 bases, and 12 bases had no gene match.

The V gene is TRBV7-3, the J gene TRBJ2-6; D might be TRBD2 (6 bases). Looked up from germline, CDR1 is SGHTA and CDR2 is FQGTGA. V was cut by 5 bases and J by 2 bases, with 10 bases left in between. The CDR3 extends over 15 amino acids. The DNA of the CDR3 is TGTGCCAGCAGCCTGGGAGGTGCTGGGGCCAACGTCCTGACTTTC. Protein product: CASSLGGAGANVLTF.

The chain carries TRBV2 and TRBJ2-1; 8 bases are a match to TRBD2. With 1 base clipped from V and 6 bases from J, the junction kept 11 bases outside the gene matches. The length of the CDR3 is 17 residues. CDR1 is SNHLY, CDR2 FYNNEI, per germline. DNA for the CDR3: TGTGCCAGCAGTGAAGTGAAGGCGAGCGGGAGTGGCAATGAGCAGTTCTTC. This translates into CASSEVKASGSGNEQFF.

This clone has just one count. V usage is TRBV7-9 and J usage is TRBJ1-1; D is unclear. The CDR3 is 15 amino acids. V lost 1 base to trimming and J lost 4 bases, with 13 bases between them. CDR1 is SEHNR and CDR2 is FQNEAQ in the germline V gene (reference sequence). CDR3 DNA sequence: TGTGCCAGCAGCTTAGTGGCACCGGGTTTCACTGAAGCTTTCTTT. Protein sequence: CASSLVAPGFTEAFF.

V usage is TRBV29-1 and J usage is TRBJ2-5, with 7 bases lining up with TRBD1. CDR1 SQVTM and CDR2 ANQGSEA come from the germline V gene. CDR3 length equals 14 residues. V was clipped by 1 base and J by 5 bases; unmatched bases: 7. In nucleotides, the CDR3 is TGCAGCGTTGAAGGGAAAGGACAGGAGGAGACCCAGTACTTC. Translation: CSVEGKGQEETQYF.

To note about this clone: Other nucleotide sequences in the sample specify the same CDR3. CDR3 in amino acids: CAWSRGYSNQPQHF. CDR3 in DNA: TGTGCCTGGAGTAGGGGATATAGCAATCAGCCCCAGCATTTT. The chain is built from TRBV30 and TRBJ1-5; D possibly corresponds to TRBD1 (5 bases). V was pared by 2 bases and J by 0 bases, with 8 bases between. The CDR3 has 14 residues. Germline-derived CDR1 and CDR2 are GTSNPN and SVGIG (reference sequence).

This chain joins TRBV24-1 and TRBJ2-7, with 8 bases identical to TRBD2. Germline CDR1 is KGHDR and CDR2 is SFDVKD. After removal of 5 bases from V and 0 bases from J, the junction contained 8 bases not matched to a gene. The CDR3 consists of 16 residues. The CDR3 region has the DNA TGTGCCACCAGTGGGACTGGAGCGGGAGCCTCCTACGAGCAGTACTTC. Its translation is CATSGTGAGASYEQYF.

V and J are TRBV30 and TRBJ2-6; D may be TRBD1 (6 bases). CDR3 size: 14 residues. Germline V gives CDR1 GTSNPN, CDR2 SVGIG (reference sequence). V lost 1 base and J lost 2, with 6 bases in between. The CDR3 protein is CAWSAGAGANVLTF. CDR3 sequence (DNA): TGTGCCTGGAGTGCAGGGGCTGGGGCCAACGTCCTGACTTTC.

This chain links TRBV6-5 with TRBJ2-7, with 10 bases identical to TRBD2. This CDR3 contains 14 residues. Germline CDR1 and CDR2: MNHEY and SVGAGI. V dropped 6 bases and J dropped 0; count of bases not matched to a gene: 2. CDR3 sequence reads: CASRGLASSYEQYF. The CDR3 nucleotides are TGTGCCAGCAGGGGACTAGCGTCCTCCTACGAGCAGTACTTC.

The chain combines TRBV7-8 with TRBJ2-7; TRBD1 agrees at 9 bases. In germline, CDR1 is SGHVS, CDR2 FQNEAQ. CDR3 length equals 14 residues. V lost 2 bases to trimming and J lost 7 bases; unmatched junction nucleotides: 6. CDR3 region: CASSLIQGAGEQYF. CDR3 DNA sequence: TGTGCCAGCAGCTTAATACAGGGGGCCGGGGAGCAGTACTTC. Combining the CDR3 with reference TRBV7-8 and TRBJ2-7 gives the whole variable domain GAGVSQSPRYKVAKRGQDVALRCDPISGHVSLFWYQQALGQGPEFLTYFQNEAQLDKSGLPSDRFFAERPEGSVSTLKIQRTQQEDSAVYLCASSLIQGAGEQYFGPGTRLTVT.

The CDR3 nucleotides read TGTGCCAGCAGTTTATCGAGTTCCTACACCGGGGAGCTGTTTTTT. Its translation: CASSLSSSYTGELFF. The chain uses TRBV27 and TRBJ2-2; D is unresolved. The ends were cut back, 0 bases at V and 3 bases at J, with 8 bases in the middle. The V gene's germline CDR1 is MNHEY and CDR2 SMNVEV (reference sequence). CDR3 length equals 15 residues.

This chain uses TRBV29-1 with TRBJ1-1; D gene ambiguous. Between the trimmed V and J ends, which lost 7 bases and 2 bases, there was a span of 17 bases. The germline V gene encodes CDR1 SQVTM and CDR2 ANQGSEA. The CDR3 loop spans 14 amino acids. CDR3 sequence: CSGHIGGFNTEAFF. CDR3 coding DNA: TGCAGCGGCCATATAGGAGGTTTCAACACTGAAGCTTTCTTT.

The gene calls are TRBV19 and TRBJ1-1; D not certain. The V gene lost 5 bases and the J gene lost 0 bases, with 7 bases spanning the gap. This CDR3 is built from 13 residues. Germline V gene lookup returns CDR1 LNHDA and CDR2 SQIVND (reference sequence). The CDR3 nucleotides are TGTGCCAGTAGTGAGGGAATGAACACTGAAGCTTTCTTT. It translates to CASSEGMNTEAFF.

In this sample, this clone turned up once. This chain uses TRBV4-2 with TRBJ1-4; tentative D call: TRBD1 (6 bases). CDR3 length equals 17 residues. In germline, CDR1 is LGHNA, CDR2 YNFKEQ. The germline V and J ends were trimmed by 4 bases and 3 bases, with 18 bases remaining between them. This CDR3 reads CASSLQGTGIANEKLFF. DNA of the CDR3: TGTGCCAGCAGCCTTCAGGGTACAGGGATAGCTAATGAAAAACTGTTTTTT.

About this clone: Other DNA sequences in the same sample also yield this CDR3. The chain employs TRBV27 and TRBJ2-6; D not certain. From germline, CDR1 is MNHEY and CDR2 SMNVEV (reference sequence). This CDR3 spans 15 amino acids. Trimming pared 2 bases from V and 0 bases from J, leaving 5 bases between. The chain's CDR3 is CASSLASSGANVLTF. The CDR3 nucleotides are TGTGCCAGCAGTTTAGCCAGCTCTGGGGCCAACGTCCTGACTTTC.

The chain uses TRBV7-9 and TRBJ1-1, with 8 bases fitting TRBD1. The CDR3 runs to 15 residues. Germline V lookup: CDR1 SEHNR, CDR2 FQNEAQ (reference sequence). Unmatched junction bases numbered 9, after V lost 3 bases and J lost 6 bases. The CDR3 sequence is CASSFGQGGQAEAFF. The CDR3 bases are TGTGCCAGCAGCTTTGGACAGGGCGGACAGGCTGAAGCTTTCTTT.

The V and J genes are TRBV12-3 or TRBV12-4 and TRBJ1-5, with D unclear. CDR3 length: 12 residues. Trimming took 8 bases from V and 4 from J, leaving 9 bases between them. The CDR3, as DNA: TGTGCCAGCGGGCCGGGAAATCAGCCCCAGCATTTT. The encoded protein is CASGPGNQPQHF.

This chain links TRBV5-4 with TRBJ2-2, with D perhaps TRBD1 (7 bases). Trimming shortened V by 2 bases and J by 5 bases, and 22 bases separated the two germline ends. This CDR3 is 18 amino acids long. The germline V gene encodes CDR1 SGHNT and CDR2 YYREEE (reference sequence). The CDR3 protein is CASSFGVGGGGRTGELFF. The CDR3 region has the DNA TGTGCCAGCAGCTTTGGTGTCGGCGGAGGGGGCAGGACCGGGGAGCTGTTTTTT.

DNA of the CDR3: TGCGCCAGCAGCTTGGAAGCGTCCAGGGGGCGCGAGCAGTACTTC. This gives the protein CASSLEASRGREQYF. J is TRBJ2-7 and V is TRBV5-1; 8 nucleotides match TRBD1. V shed 0 bases and J 6 bases; nucleotides not matched to a gene: 8. Germline V gene sequence: CDR1 SGHRS, CDR2 YFSETQ. The CDR3 totals 15 residues. The full variable domain, rest sourced from reference TRBV5-1 and TRBJ2-7, is KAGVTQTPRYLIKTRGQQVTLSCSPISGHRSVSWYQQTPGQGLQFLFEYFSETQRNKGNFPGRFSGRQFSNSRSEMNVSTLELGDSALYLCASSLEASRGREQYFGPGTRLTVT.

The CDR3 sequence: CASSLEGAWQYF. For the CDR3, the DNA is TGCGCCAGCAGCTTGGAAGGGGCATGGCAGTACTTC. J is TRBJ2-7 and V is TRBV5-1; D is perhaps TRBD1 (5 bases). Germline assignment: CDR1 SGHRS and CDR2 YFSETQ. The CDR3 is 12 amino acids. The V end was cut by 0 bases, the J end by 9 bases, with 10 bases between.

On this clone itself: The DNA is omitted, as the CDR3 cannot be located on it reliably, and the CDR3 follows TCRdb's listing. The J gene is TRBJ2-5, the V gene TRBV27; the table assigns TRBD2, which was not confirmed against the DNA. Germline assignment: CDR1 MNHEY and CDR2 SMNVEV (reference sequence). The CDR3 adds up to 23 amino acids, both ends counted. Here the CDR3 reads CASLRTSAQETQYFGPTQETQYF.

The V gene is TRBV6-2 or TRBV6-3, the J gene TRBJ2-7; maybe TRBD1 (6 bases). V was trimmed by 5 bases and J by 2 bases, leaving 10 bases between them. The CDR3 is made up of 13 amino acids. In germline, CDR1 is MNHEY, CDR2 SVGEGT. CDR3 nucleotide sequence: TGTGCCAGCAGTCGGGACAACACCTACGAGCAGTACTTC. Amino acid sequence: CASSRDNTYEQYF.